Below are 15 T cell receptor beta chains sequenced from a single sample in a study of cytomegalovirus exposure and HLA in healthy donors. Vbeta (60) and Jbeta (13) primers were used in the PCR. Repertoires were generated with immunoSEQ multiplex PCR, while TCRdb's copy carries only in-frame clones and drops some. The sample carries over 150,000 clones, 75% recorded once. Material: PBMCs. These receptors originate from a male donor in good health and CMV-seronegative.

V gene TRBV19 combines with J gene TRBJ2-3; 8 nucleotides match TRBD1. CDR1 is LNHDA and CDR2 is SQIVND in the germline V gene (reference sequence). J was trimmed by 0 bases and V by 6 bases; bases with no gene match: 11. The CDR3 loop spans 17 amino acids. The CDR3 loop is CASSTVPGQDSTDTQYF. DNA for the CDR3: TGTGCCAGTAGCACGGTCCCGGGACAGGATAGCACAGATACGCAGTATTTT.

CDR3 nucleotide sequence: TGCGCCAGCAGCCCGGGCGGGGGAGTTAACTATGGCTACACCTTC. This translates into CASSPGGGVNYGYTF. V and J are TRBV5-1 and TRBJ1-2, with D possibly matching TRBD1 (5 bases). The CDR3 sequence is 15 residues long. The germline gives CDR1 SGHRS, CDR2 YFSETQ. V was cut by 4 bases and J by 1 base, with 14 bases left in between. The whole variable domain, filled in from reference TRBV5-1 and TRBJ1-2, reads KAGVTQTPRYLIKTRGQQVTLSCSPISGHRSVSWYQQTPGQGLQFLFEYFSETQRNKGNFPGRFSGRQFSNSRSEMNVSTLELGDSALYLCASSPGGGVNYGYTFGSGTRLTVV.

The V and J genes are TRBV7-6 and TRBJ2-7; 8 bases are shared with TRBD2. This CDR3 region has 14 residues. After removal of 2 bases from V and 5 bases from J, the junction contained 5 bases not matched to a gene. Germline V gene data show CDR1 as SGHVS and CDR2 as FNYEAQ. DNA of the CDR3: TGTGCCAGCAGCTTACGGGGGCGGGGGGACGAGCAGTACTTC. Its translation: CASSLRGRGDEQYF.

The chain recombines TRBV7-9 with TRBJ2-3; no reliable D call. Trimming stripped 5 bases from V and 2 bases from J, with 5 bases between. Looked up from germline, CDR1 is SEHNR and CDR2 is FQNEAQ (reference sequence). The CDR3 loop spans 12 amino acids. The CDR3 region is CASSTHTDTQYF. CDR3 coding DNA: TGTGCCAGCAGCACACACACAGATACGCAGTATTTT.

The rearrangement joins TRBV7-2 to TRBJ2-1; TRBD2 matches at 10 bases. Germline CDR1 and CDR2: SGHTA and FQGNSA. This CDR3 region has 16 residues. J was trimmed by 5 bases and V by 5 bases; bases with no gene match: 9. The CDR3 reads CASSPGKLAGNNEQFF. CDR3 DNA sequence: TGTGCCAGCAGCCCCGGGAAACTAGCGGGAAACAATGAGCAGTTCTTC.

The V and J genes are TRBV25-1 and TRBJ2-2; D perhaps matches TRBD2 (6 bases). There are 13 residues in the CDR3. The V end was cut by 8 bases, the J end by 6 bases, with 13 bases between. Germline CDR1 MGHDK, CDR2 SYGVNS. The CDR3 DNA reads as TGTGCCAGCGGCGAAACGGGGGCCGGGGAGCTGTTTTTT. This codes for CASGETGAGELFF.

This clone was detected only a few times. The chain has TRBV5-1 and TRBJ2-3; TRBD2 matches 7 bases. This CDR3 has 15 amino acids. The J segment lost 0 bases and the V segment lost 6 bases, leaving 7 bases of the junction unmatched. Germline-derived CDR1 and CDR2 are SGHRS and YFSETQ. This CDR3 reads CASKIRGESTDTQYF. The DNA of the CDR3 is TGCGCCAGCAAAATACGGGGGGAAAGCACAGATACGCAGTATTTT.

CDR3 sequence (DNA): TGTGCCAGTAGTAAAGCCAGGGGTAATAGCAATCAGCCCCAGCATTTT. This codes for CASSKARGNSNQPQHF. This chain connects TRBV19 to TRBJ1-5; D might be TRBD1 (6 bases). This CDR3 comprises 16 residues. V lost 4 bases to trimming and J lost 0 bases, with 13 bases between them. Per the germline V gene, CDR1 is LNHDA and CDR2 is SQIVND (reference sequence). Together with reference TRBV19 and TRBJ1-5, the CDR3 gives the full variable domain: DGGITQSPKYLFRKEGQNVTLSCEQNLNHDAMYWYRQDPGQGLRLIYYSQIVNDFQKGDIAEGYSVSREKKESFPLTVTSAQKNPTAFYLCASSKARGNSNQPQHFGDGTRLSIL.

The chain couples TRBV19 to TRBJ1-2, with TRBD1 as a possible D gene (6 bases). CDR3 size: 14 residues. Trimming took off 4 bases at V and 2 bases at J, with 11 bases between the two ends. Germline CDR1 reads LNHDA; CDR2 reads SQIVND (reference sequence). The DNA for the CDR3 is TGTGCCAGTAGTAGCAGGGGCGGAAACTATGGCTACACCTTC. The encoded protein is CASSSRGGNYGYTF. Combining the CDR3 with reference TRBV19 and TRBJ1-2 gives the whole variable domain DGGITQSPKYLFRKEGQNVTLSCEQNLNHDAMYWYRQDPGQGLRLIYYSQIVNDFQKGDIAEGYSVSREKKESFPLTVTSAQKNPTAFYLCASSSRGGNYGYTFGSGTRLTVV.

The V gene is TRBV5-3, the J gene TRBJ1-1; D is unresolved. TRBV5-3 is classed as an ORF, of uncertain function. Between the trimmed V and J ends, which lost 0 bases and 10 bases, there was a span of 13 bases. The CDR3 has 13 amino acids. The CDR3 is CARSLGGGLLAFF. The CDR3 DNA sequence: TGTGCCAGAAGCTTGGGGGGAGGTCTATTAGCTTTCTTT.

The CDR3 region is CASSGQGPTEAFF. CDR3 nucleotide sequence: TGCGCCAGCAGTGGACAGGGCCCCACTGAAGCTTTCTTT. This sequence joins TRBV10-2 and TRBJ1-1, with 7 positions matching TRBD1. Germline CDR1 and CDR2: WSHSY and SAAADI. V gave up 4 bases and J gave up 4 bases; unmatched junction bases: 3. This CDR3 spans 13 amino acids.

This chain joins TRBV7-2 and TRBJ2-7, with a possible D match to TRBD1 (6 bases). The CDR3 covers 12 residues. The V end lost 7 bases, the J end lost 3 bases, and 10 bases lay between the germline ends. CDR1 is SGHTA, CDR2 FQGNSA, per germline. Here the CDR3 DNA reads TGTGCCAGCACTACAGGGTACTACGAGCAGTACTTC. Translation: CASTTGYYEQYF.

The chain has TRBV29-1 and TRBJ1-5, with D perhaps TRBD1 (5 bases). The germline gives CDR1 SQVTM, CDR2 ANQGSEA. There are 16 residues in the CDR3. The V end lost 3 bases, the J end lost 0 bases, and 15 bases lay between the germline ends. The CDR3 nucleotides are TGCAGCGTTGAGGTACAGGCCGATACTAGCAATCAGCCCCAGCATTTT. This gives the protein CSVEVQADTSNQPQHF. Complete variable domain (other parts from reference TRBV29-1 and TRBJ1-5): SAVISQKPSRDICQRGTSLTIQCQVDSQVTMMFWYRQQPGQSLTLIATANQGSEATYESGFVIDKFPISRPNLTFSTLTVSNMSPEDSSIYLCSVEVQADTSNQPQHFGDGTRLSIL.

The rearrangement uses TRBV18 and TRBJ1-3; D ambiguous. V gave up 3 bases and J gave up 2 bases, with 8 bases separating them. The CDR3 length is 14 residues. Germline loops: CDR1 KGHSH, CDR2 LQKENI. CDR3 sequence: CASSPREAGNTIYF. The CDR3 DNA follows: TGTGCCAGCTCACCGCGGGAAGCTGGAAACACCATATATTTT.

CDR3 in DNA: TGTGCCAGCAGACTAGCGAGGAGCTCCTACGAGCAGTACTTC. Translation gives CASRLARSSYEQYF. The chain uses TRBV7-2 and TRBJ2-7, with 7 nucleotides matching TRBD2. Germline CDR1 SGHTA, CDR2 FQGNSA. J gave up 0 bases and V 6 bases, and 5 bases lay outside the gene matches. This CDR3 contains 14 residues. The full variable domain, in which reference TRBV7-2 and TRBJ2-7 provide the parts outside the CDR3, is GAGVSQSPSNKVTEKGKDVELRCDPISGHTALYWYRQSLGQGLEFLIYFQGNSAPDKSGLPSDRFSAERTGGSVSTLTIQRTQQEDSAVYLCASRLARSSYEQYFGPGTRLTVT.